Described below is a single T cell receptor beta chain sequence and its context. This sample is drawn from a study of blood T cell repertoires in COVID-19. Whole-study context: Donors in the United States, Italy and Spain gave samples during acute or convalescent COVID-19. PBMCs, B-cell-depleted T cells, or T cells provided the cDNA or gDNA that made up the material.

Sequencing was performed with immunoSEQ multiplex PCR; in TCRdb, only in-frame clones are kept and a portion is missing. This table holds about 200,000 clones, roughly 80% found once. This CDR3 contains 16 residues. V dropped 4 bases and J dropped 5; count of bases not matched to a gene: 7. Per the germline V gene, CDR1 is MNHEY and CDR2 is SMNVEV (reference sequence). This TCR was recovered from an elderly woman with acute or convalescent COVID-19. The specimen sequenced was peripheral blood. This sequence joins TRBV27 and TRBJ2-2; the match to TRBD2 covers 10 bases. The DNA for the CDR3 is TGTGCCAGCAGTTCAAGCGGGGGGGCGAGGACCGGGGAGCTGTTTTTT. Translated: CASSSSGGARTGELFF.